Reported below is one TCR beta chain. This sample is part of a study of blood T cell repertoires in COVID-19. Overall study context: Researchers got acute and convalescent COVID-19 samples from the United States, Italy and Spain. T cells, B-cell-depleted T cells, or PBMCs provided the cDNA or gDNA that served as material.

In the original processing: Reference gene primer amplification in the assay estimated nucleated cell counts. Here immunoSEQ multiplex PCR was the method, and the copy in TCRdb shows in-frame clones only, minus some. D and trimming come from the DNA, and the V and J calls and clone size come from that table. The sample includes 100,000 to 110,000 clones, roughly 87% of them seen just once. Germline-derived CDR1 and CDR2 are SNHLY and FYNNEI. The CDR3 spans 17 residues. V lost 6 bases, J lost 0 bases, and 18 bases lay in between. This rearrangement joins TRBV2 to TRBJ2-1, with TRBD2 as a possible D gene (6 bases). This TCR came from a man aged 25 to 40 in a cohort sampled during active COVID-19. Sequences were obtained from peripheral blood. CDR3 sequence (DNA): TGTGCCAGCAGGAGAGGGACTGTTCGGCCCTCCTACAATGAGCAGTTCTTC. Translated, it gives CASRRGTVRPSYNEQFF. Supplemented by reference TRBV2 and TRBJ2-1, the full variable domain reads EPEVTQTPSHQVTQMGQEVILRCVPISNHLYFYWYRQILGQKVEFLVSFYNNEISEKSEIFDDQFSVERPDGSNFTLKIRSTKLEDSAMYFCASRRGTVRPSYNEQFFGPGTRLTVL.